The 14 T cell receptor beta chains below were found in one sample sequenced in a study of somatic reversion in DOCK8 deficiency. Using EuroClonality-NGS primers, TRB was amplified from approximately 100 ng genomic DNA in one-step amplicon PCR. TCRdb reprocessed the multiplex PCR reads with MiXCR, giving one entry per CDR3 protein. The data contain 4,000 to 5,000 distinct CDR3 sequences, about 25% of them seen just once; the ten biggest clones take up roughly a tenth. The specimen was peripheral blood. These TCRs come from a human donor in good health.

The gene calls are TRBV19 and TRBJ2-3, with 12 bases that match TRBD2. Unmatched junction bases numbered 4, after V lost 8 bases and J lost 7 bases. Per germline, CDR1 LNHDA and CDR2 SQIVND (reference sequence). CDR3 length equals 13 residues. The CDR3, as DNA: TGTGCCAGTCAACTAGCGGGGGGCTATACGCAGTATTTT. It translates to CASQLAGGYTQYF.

The table lists this clonotype with a few counts. The chain couples TRBV28 to TRBJ1-6; weak D call: TRBD1 (6 bases). Germline V gene sequence: CDR1 MDHEN, CDR2 SYDVKM. The CDR3 sequence is 15 residues long. V was cut by 1 base and J by 10 bases, with 14 bases left in between. The CDR3 reads CASSLFSGGNSPLHF. For the CDR3, the DNA is TGTGCCAGCAGTTTATTCTCCGGGGGCAACTCACCCCTCCACTTT.

In its sample, this clonotype is medium-sized. This rearrangement joins TRBV5-4 to TRBJ1-1, with 8 bases identical to TRBD1. V lost 1 base and J lost 3; bases outside the gene matches: 5. CDR1 is SGHNT, CDR2 YYREEE, per germline (reference sequence). The CDR3 length is 15 residues. The DNA for the CDR3 is TGTGCCAGCAGCTTGCAGGGGGCGCTGGACACTGAAGCTTTCTTT. Translated: CASSLQGALDTEAFF. Full variable domain (remainder filled in from reference TRBV5-4 and TRBJ1-1): ETGVTQSPTHLIKTRGQQVTLRCSSQSGHNTVSWYQQALGQGPQFIFQYYREEENGRGNFPPRFSGLQFPNYSSELNVNALELDDSALYLCASSLQGALDTEAFFGQGTRLTVV.

This clonotype was recorded a few times. The chain recombines TRBV7-9 with TRBJ1-1; D gene ambiguous. The CDR3 loop spans 14 amino acids. V shed 4 bases and J shed 4 bases, with 13 bases lying between them. Germline lookup yields CDR1 SEHNR and CDR2 FQNEAQ (reference sequence). The CDR3 loop reads CASSWAGSSTEAFF. The CDR3, as DNA: TGTGCCAGCAGCTGGGCCGGGTCAAGCACTGAAGCTTTCTTT. Using reference TRBV7-9 and TRBJ1-1 for the parts outside the CDR3, the full variable domain is DTGVSQNPRHKITKRGQNVTFRCDPISEHNRLYWYRQTLGQGPEFLTYFQNEAQLEKSRLLSDRFSAERPKGSFSTLEIQRTEQGDSAMYLCASSWAGSSTEAFFGQGTRLTVV.

This chain connects TRBV2 to TRBJ2-7, with D maybe TRBD2 (6 bases). This CDR3 comprises 14 residues. Germline CDR1 is SNHLY and CDR2 is FYNNEI. V was shortened by 3 bases and J by 6 bases, with 15 bases between the two germline ends. In DNA, the CDR3 is TGTGCCAGCAGTGAGTGGGCGACTAGAAGCGAGCAGTACTTC. It translates to CASSEWATRSEQYF.

J is TRBJ2-7 and V is TRBV5-1; D is perhaps TRBD2 (6 bases). The CDR3 is made up of 12 amino acids. Germline CDR1 SGHRS, CDR2 YFSETQ. V lost 10 bases to trimming and J lost 3 bases, with 14 bases between them. The CDR3 DNA is TGCGCCGGCGGGACTTCCTACTACGAGCAGTACTTC. Translating gives CAGGTSYYEQYF.

The chain couples TRBV7-9 to TRBJ1-2; no definite D call. CDR3 length: 13 amino acids. V was cut by 3 bases and J by 6 bases, with 11 bases left in between. CDR1 and CDR2 (germline): SEHNR, FQNEAQ (reference sequence). Here the CDR3 reads CASSLTTGDGYTF. The CDR3, as DNA: TGTGCCAGCAGCTTGACGACGGGTGATGGCTACACCTTC. Supplemented by reference TRBV7-9 and TRBJ1-2, the full variable domain reads DTGVSQNPRHKITKRGQNVTFRCDPISEHNRLYWYRQTLGQGPEFLTYFQNEAQLEKSRLLSDRFSAERPKGSFSTLEIQRTEQGDSAMYLCASSLTTGDGYTFGSGTRLTVV.

V and J are TRBV5-1 and TRBJ2-1; tentatively, D is TRBD2 (6 bases). Germline lookup yields CDR1 SGHRS and CDR2 YFSETQ. This CDR3 has 16 residues. Deletions cut 5 bases from V and 8 bases from J, with 23 bases between. CDR3 sequence reads: CASRVGGGFPGDEQFF. The CDR3 nucleotides read TGCGCCAGCAGGGTGGGGGGTGGGTTTCCAGGAGATGAGCAGTTCTTC. Filled out from reference TRBV5-1 and TRBJ2-1, the complete variable domain reads KAGVTQTPRYLIKTRGQQVTLSCSPISGHRSVSWYQQTPGQGLQFLFEYFSETQRNKGNFPGRFSGRQFSNSRSEMNVSTLELGDSALYLCASRVGGGFPGDEQFFGPGTRLTVL.

Within the sample, this clonotype is medium-sized. The chain recombines TRBV7-9 with TRBJ1-1; D not certain. The CDR3 length is 12 residues. CDR1 and CDR2 (germline): SEHNR, FQNEAQ (reference sequence). V dropped 4 bases and J dropped 5 bases, with 8 bases sitting between them. The CDR3 region has the DNA TGTGCCAGCAGCTCCGGGTGGACTGAAGCTTTCTTT. Translating gives CASSSGWTEAFF.

The chain recombines TRBV6-6 with TRBJ1-4; 7 positions match TRBD1. The CDR3 runs 17 residues. CDR1 and CDR2 from the germline V gene are MNHNY and SVGAGI (reference sequence). With 6 bases clipped from V and 5 bases from J, the junction kept 15 bases outside the gene matches. CDR3 bases: TGTGCCAGCAGCGATCGGTATTGGGGACAGCAAAATGAAAAACTGTTTTTT. Translated: CASSDRYWGQQNEKLFF.

The table lists this clonotype with a few counts. CDR3 sequence reads: CSARKGSGYGYTF. DNA for the CDR3: TGCAGTGCTAGGAAGGGCTCTGGCTATGGCTACACCTTC. The chain uses TRBV20-1 and TRBJ1-2, with D unresolved. Germline values: CDR1 DFQATT, CDR2 SNEGSKA (reference sequence). The CDR3 is made up of 13 amino acids. Trimming stripped 3 bases from V and 4 bases from J, with 12 bases between.

This clonotype is labeled as large. This chain connects TRBV30 to TRBJ1-5; 7 bases line up with TRBD1. Germline trimming cut 5 bases from V and 1 base from J; bases unmatched to any gene: 5. Germline assignment: CDR1 GTSNPN and CDR2 SVGIG (reference sequence). This CDR3 comprises 14 residues. CDR3 nucleotide sequence: TGTGCCTGGTCCGGGACAGAAAGCAATCAGCCCCAGCATTTT. Translating gives CAWSGTESNQPQHF.

This clonotype is classed as medium-sized. This chain connects TRBV11-3 to TRBJ1-6; TRBD1 is a possible D gene (5 bases). Germline V gene data show CDR1 as SGHNT and CDR2 as YENEEA. The V and J ends lost 0 bases and 6 bases respectively, with 6 bases between them. CDR3 length: 14 residues. The CDR3 DNA sequence: TGTGCCAGCAGCTTAGATGGGGCTAATTCACCCCTCCACTTT. Encoded protein: CASSLDGANSPLHF.

In DNA form, the CDR3 reads TGTGCCAGCAGCCAAGAGAGGCAGGCGACTAGTTCCAACTATGGCTACACCTTC. Protein sequence: CASSQERQATSSNYGYTF. The chain employs TRBV3-1 and TRBJ1-2; D is ambiguous. Deletions cut 0 bases from V and 2 bases from J, with 19 bases between. The CDR3 contains 18 residues. Germline V CDR1 and CDR2: LGHDT, YNNKEL (reference sequence).